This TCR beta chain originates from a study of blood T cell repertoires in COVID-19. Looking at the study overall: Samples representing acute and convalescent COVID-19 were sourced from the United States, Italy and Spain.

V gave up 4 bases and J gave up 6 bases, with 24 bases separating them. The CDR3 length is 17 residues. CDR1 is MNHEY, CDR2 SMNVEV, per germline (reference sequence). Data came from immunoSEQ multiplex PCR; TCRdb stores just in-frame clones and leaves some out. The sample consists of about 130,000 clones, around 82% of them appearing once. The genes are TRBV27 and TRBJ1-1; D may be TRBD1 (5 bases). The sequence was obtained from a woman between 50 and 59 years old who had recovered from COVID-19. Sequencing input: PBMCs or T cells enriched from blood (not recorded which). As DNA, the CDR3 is TGTGCCAGCAGTTCCACCTACCCAGGGTGGGGGACTGCTGAAGCTTTCTTT. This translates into CASSSTYPGWGTAEAFF.